These 18 T cell receptor beta chains share one sample of origin, sequenced in a study of control samples from healthy donors and cancer patients. This table comes from immunoSEQ multiplex PCR, and its TCRdb copy is limited to in-frame clones, with some not included. The data hold approximately 180,000 clones, with more than 85% observed a single time. Sequenced input: blood. These receptors all stem from a woman between 35 and 50 years old in good health.

The chain couples TRBV6-4 to TRBJ1-2; no definite D call. Germline V gene sequence: CDR1 MRHNA, CDR2 SNTAGT. This CDR3 region has 15 residues. V lost 0 bases to trimming and J lost 2 bases, with 10 bases between them. CDR3 sequence (DNA): TGTGCCAGCAGTGACTCGGGAGCTCAAAACTATGGCTACACCTTC. Protein sequence: CASSDSGAQNYGYTF.

The V gene is TRBV7-9, the J gene TRBJ1-1; a weak D match, TRBD1 (5 bases). The CDR3 is made up of 15 amino acids. Trimming removed 5 bases from V and 5 bases from J, with 18 bases in between. CDR1 is SEHNR and CDR2 is FQNEAQ in the germline V gene (reference sequence). The CDR3 nucleotides are TGTGCCAGCAGCCAAGGTCAGGGAATGGGGACTGAAGCTTTCTTT. Its translation: CASSQGQGMGTEAFF.

The gene calls are TRBV11-2 and TRBJ2-1; D is possibly TRBD1 (6 bases). CDR3 length: 17 amino acids. V lost 5 bases and J lost 8, with 25 bases in between. Germline CDR1 is SGHAT and CDR2 is FQNNGV. For the CDR3, the DNA is TGTGCCAGCAGCCCCCTTCCCAGGGGAAAGAGGGGCGATGAGCAGTTCTTC. Translated: CASSPLPRGKRGDEQFF.

The rearrangement joins TRBV28 to TRBJ2-3; 10 nucleotides match TRBD2. The V gene's germline CDR1 is MDHEN and CDR2 SYDVKM. The CDR3 is 15 residues long. V lost 7 bases to trimming and J lost 2 bases; unmatched junction nucleotides: 6. The CDR3 loop is CASKRAGGSTDTQYF. CDR3 DNA: TGTGCCAGCAAGAGAGCGGGGGGGTCCACAGATACGCAGTATTTT.

The rearrangement joins TRBV3-1 (or the pseudogene TRBV3-2) to TRBJ2-3, with a tentative D call TRBD1 (6 bases). The CDR3 runs 16 residues. Trimming took 1 base from V and 6 from J, leaving 17 bases between them. CDR1 is LGHDT, CDR2 YNNKEL, per germline (reference sequence). DNA of the CDR3: TGTGCCAGCAGCCAAGTCGCCAAAACAGGGTCTGATACGCAGTATTTT. Translating it yields CASSQVAKTGSDTQYF.

The chain is built from TRBV3-1 (or the pseudogene TRBV3-2) and TRBJ1-1; TRBD1 might be the D (5 bases). CDR3 length: 14 residues. Germline CDR1 and CDR2: LGHDT and YNNKEL (reference sequence). V dropped 0 bases and J dropped 3 bases, with 8 bases sitting between them. The CDR3 bases are TGTGCCAGCAGCCAAGAACCAGGGTACACTGAAGCTTTCTTT. Its translation: CASSQEPGYTEAFF.

The gene calls are TRBV7-9 and TRBJ1-2, with 7 bases lining up with TRBD1. The CDR3 runs 15 residues. Germline V CDR1 and CDR2: SEHNR, FQNEAQ (reference sequence). The junction had 9 bases not matched to a gene; V was cut back by 5 bases and J by 3 bases. This CDR3 reads CASSPSRGTYYGYTF. CDR3 DNA: TGTGCCAGCAGCCCAAGCAGGGGGACCTACTATGGCTACACCTTC.

The gene calls are TRBV2 and TRBJ1-5; possible D gene TRBD1, 6 bases. Germline loops: CDR1 SNHLY, CDR2 FYNNEI. Trimming pared 11 bases from V and 4 bases from J, leaving 18 bases between. This CDR3 comprises 14 residues. CDR3 protein: CAGSQGNLNQPQHF. The CDR3 DNA is TGTGCCGGATCACAGGGTAATCTTAATCAGCCCCAGCATTTT.

V and J are TRBV9 and TRBJ2-1; tentatively, D is TRBD2 (5 bases). The CDR3 consists of 13 residues. Germline loops: CDR1 SGDLS, CDR2 YYNGEE. Deletions cut 0 bases from V and 9 bases from J, with 10 bases between. Here the CDR3 DNA reads TGTGCCAGCAGCGTAGACCTCGAGGGTGAGCAGTTCTTC. Protein product: CASSVDLEGEQFF.

The chain carries TRBV7-2 and TRBJ1-2; unclear D gene. Germline V gene sequence: CDR1 SGHTA, CDR2 FQGNSA. V dropped 1 base and J dropped 1 base, with 7 bases sitting between them. The CDR3 runs to 14 residues. The CDR3 DNA follows: TGTGCCAGCAGCTTAGACAGTCTTAACTATGGCTACACCTTC. Encoded protein: CASSLDSLNYGYTF. Filled out from reference TRBV7-2 and TRBJ1-2, the complete variable domain reads GAGVSQSPSNKVTEKGKDVELRCDPISGHTALYWYRQSLGQGLEFLIYFQGNSAPDKSGLPSDRFSAERTGGSVSTLTIQRTQQEDSAVYLCASSLDSLNYGYTFGSGTRLTVV.

The chain joins TRBV27 to TRBJ2-7; D is unclear. Germline CDR1 reads MNHEY; CDR2 reads SMNVEV (reference sequence). The CDR3 covers 13 residues. With 5 bases removed from V and 3 bases from J, the gap between germline ends came to 11 bases. CDR3 DNA sequence: TGTGCCAGCAGTCCTGTTATCTTCTACGAGCAGTACTTC. Translating gives CASSPVIFYEQYF.

This rearrangement joins TRBV24-1 to TRBJ2-2; D uncertain. This CDR3 region has 13 residues. Germline CDR1 is KGHDR and CDR2 is SFDVKD. V lost 0 bases, J lost 4 bases, and 2 bases lay in between. CDR3 in DNA: TGTGCCACCAGTGATTTGCTCACCGGGGAGCTGTTTTTT. Translation gives CATSDLLTGELFF.

The rearrangement joins TRBV5-6 to TRBJ2-7; TRBD2 agrees at 10 bases. CDR1 is SGHDT and CDR2 is YYEEEE in the germline V gene. The CDR3 runs to 15 residues. The V and J ends lost 4 bases and 2 bases, in that order; junction bases with no gene match: 6. This CDR3 reads CASSTGTSAAYEQYF. CDR3 DNA: TGTGCCAGCAGCACCGGGACTAGCGCAGCCTACGAGCAGTACTTC.

The chain couples TRBV10-3 to TRBJ1-6, with a possible D match to TRBD1 (5 bases). This CDR3 is built from 16 residues. Trimming stripped 0 bases from V and 9 bases from J, with 15 bases between. The V gene's germline CDR1 is ENHRY and CDR2 SYGVKD. The CDR3 region is CAISESPAVGRSPLHF. Written as DNA, the CDR3 is TGTGCCATCAGTGAGTCTCCGGCAGTGGGGCGTTCACCCCTCCACTTT.

V gene TRBV2 combines with J gene TRBJ1-2, with D uncertain. The germline V gene encodes CDR1 SNHLY and CDR2 FYNNEI. Between the trimmed V and J ends, which lost 6 bases and 0 bases, there was a span of 8 bases. The CDR3 has 13 amino acids. CDR3 sequence reads: CASSPGTNYGYTF. The CDR3, as DNA: TGTGCCAGCAGCCCGGGAACTAACTATGGCTACACCTTC.

The gene calls are TRBV18 and TRBJ1-1; the D is unclear. V was trimmed by 8 bases and J by 1 base, leaving 2 bases between them. The CDR3 runs to 10 residues. Per the germline V gene, CDR1 is KGHSH and CDR2 is LQKENI. The CDR3 loop reads CASPNTEAFF. CDR3 bases: TGTGCCAGCCCGAACACTGAAGCTTTCTTT. Based on the CDR3 plus reference TRBV18 and TRBJ1-1, the full variable domain is NAGVMQNPRHLVRRRGQEARLRCSPMKGHSHVYWYRQLPEEGLKFMVYLQKENIIDESGMPKERFSAEFPKEGPSILRIQQVVRGDSAAYFCASPNTEAFFGQGTRLTVV.

The genes are TRBV6-5 and TRBJ1-6; D is unresolved. There are 15 residues in the CDR3. V was clipped by 2 bases and J by 4 bases, with 9 bases between them. CDR1 is MNHEY, CDR2 SVGAGI, per germline. CDR3 region: CASSYGQSYNSPLHF. CDR3 bases: TGTGCCAGCAGTTACGGGCAGAGTTATAATTCACCCCTCCACTTT.

The chain links TRBV6-4 to TRBJ2-1; 8 bases fit TRBD2. Germline lookup yields CDR1 MRHNA and CDR2 SNTAGT. V dropped 2 bases and J dropped 0; count of bases not matched to a gene: 0. This CDR3 region has 15 residues. The CDR3 DNA follows: TGTGCCAGCAGTGACCTAGCGGGCTCCTACAATGAGCAGTTCTTC. Amino acids: CASSDLAGSYNEQFF.